Below, 27 T cell receptor beta chains from the same sample are listed, as sequenced in a study of fetal regulatory T cell absence and autoimmunity. Assay used: immunoSEQ multiplex PCR; TCRdb lists only in-frame clones, some missing. The sample holds 45,000 to 50,000 clones, roughly 80% seen once. The sample was cord blood. Every receptor here comes from a newborn boy with IPEX syndrome.

The gene calls are TRBV4-1 and TRBJ2-5; 7 positions match TRBD2. Germline lookup yields CDR1 MGHRA and CDR2 YSYEKL. Trimming at V came to 5 bases and at J to 2 bases, leaving 8 bases not matched to a gene. The CDR3 covers 15 residues. The CDR3 loop is CASSFRLAMQETQYF. CDR3 nucleotides: TGCGCCAGCAGCTTTCGACTAGCCATGCAAGAGACCCAGTACTTC.

About this clone itself: The same CDR3 can be traced to other DNA sequences in this sample. CDR3 nucleotides: TGTGCCAGCAGTGAACTAGCGGGGGGGCATGAGCAGTTCTTC. This gives the protein CASSELAGGHEQFF. The J gene is TRBJ2-1, the V gene TRBV2; 12 nucleotides match TRBD2. Germline CDR1 is SNHLY and CDR2 is FYNNEI. The CDR3 length is 14 residues. V dropped 2 bases and J dropped 8; count of bases not matched to a gene: 1.

The V call is TRBV2, the J call TRBJ2-1; 9 bases are a match to TRBD2. Trimming cost V 6 bases and J 4 bases; bases outside gene matches: 7. The CDR3 sequence is 15 residues long. Germline CDR1 SNHLY, CDR2 FYNNEI. Written as DNA, the CDR3 is TGTGCCAGCAGGAGGCTAGCGGGGAAGTACAATGAGCAGTTCTTC. Its protein is CASRRLAGKYNEQFF.

The genes are TRBV6-1 and TRBJ2-5; the D gene could be TRBD1 or TRBD2 (7 bases each). V lost 4 bases to trimming and J lost 5 bases, with 14 bases between them. The CDR3 contains 14 residues. From germline, CDR1 is MNHNS and CDR2 SASEGT. The CDR3 DNA follows: TGTGCCAGCAGTGTTCTCAGGGGGGGGGAGACCCAGTACTTC. It codes for CASSVLRGGETQYF.

The rearrangement links TRBV7-2 to TRBJ2-1, with 16 bases that match TRBD2. The CDR3 has 19 amino acids. The germline V gene has CDR1 SGHTA and CDR2 FQGNSA. V gave up 6 bases and J gave up 0 bases; unmatched junction bases: 8. In DNA form, the CDR3 reads TGTGCCAGCAGGCGACCCGGGACTAGCGGGAGGGGCTCCTACAATGAGCAGTTCTTC. It codes for CASRRPGTSGRGSYNEQFF.

V is TRBV9 and J is TRBJ1-2, with D possibly being TRBD1 (5 bases). Germline CDR1 is SGDLS and CDR2 is YYNGEE. CDR3 length: 14 amino acids. V gave up 0 bases and J gave up 6 bases, with 12 bases separating them. The CDR3 here is CASSVAGISDGYTF. DNA for the CDR3: TGTGCCAGCAGCGTAGCAGGGATCTCTGATGGCTACACCTTC.

The CDR3 is CASSLERGSVTGELFF. The CDR3 DNA is TGTGCCAGCAGCCTGGAAAGGGGGTCGGTCACCGGGGAGCTGTTTTTT. The chain couples TRBV13 to TRBJ2-2; D is perhaps TRBD1 (6 bases). CDR1 is PRHDT and CDR2 is FYEKMQ in the germline V gene (reference sequence). V lost 5 bases and J lost 4, with 17 bases in between. The CDR3 length is 16 residues.

The gene calls are TRBV6-1 and TRBJ2-7; 8 nucleotides line up with TRBD2. The CDR3 extends over 15 amino acids. The ends lost 1 base at V and 4 bases at J; junction bases unmatched: 6. Germline assignment: CDR1 MNHNS and CDR2 SASEGT. The CDR3 bases are TGTGCCAGCAGTGAAGGTCGGGGGGGTGGATACGAGCAGTACTTC. Encoded protein: CASSEGRGGGYEQYF.

The rearrangement links TRBV10-3 to TRBJ1-5; 7 positions agree with TRBD1. The CDR3 loop spans 13 amino acids. CDR1 and CDR2 (germline): ENHRY, SYGVKD. J was trimmed by 7 bases and V by 10 bases; bases with no gene match: 10. The CDR3 DNA is TGTGCCACCGCCGACAGGGAAGGCCAGCCCCAGCATTTT. The encoded protein is CATADREGQPQHF.

V gene TRBV5-5 combines with J gene TRBJ1-2; D gene uncertain. This CDR3 contains 12 residues. The germline V gene encodes CDR1 SGHKS and CDR2 YYEKEE (reference sequence). Trimming pared 0 bases from V and 2 bases from J, leaving 2 bases between. The CDR3 region is CASSLGNYGYTF. The CDR3 DNA reads as TGTGCCAGCAGCTTGGGGAACTATGGCTACACCTTC.

This clone was detected a few times. The chain joins TRBV10-3 to TRBJ2-7; D is uncertain. V dropped 2 bases and J dropped 2 bases, with 7 bases sitting between them. The CDR3 is made up of 13 amino acids. CDR1 is ENHRY, CDR2 SYGVKD, per germline. The DNA of the CDR3 is TGTGCCATCAGTGAGCGGTCTCCCTACGAGCAGTACTTC. Protein product: CAISERSPYEQYF.

The chain has TRBV5-1 and TRBJ1-1, with D tentatively TRBD1 (6 bases). Trimming stripped 1 base from V and 6 bases from J, with 10 bases between. Germline V gene lookup returns CDR1 SGHRS and CDR2 YFSETQ. CDR3 length equals 13 residues. The DNA of the CDR3 is TGCGCCAGCAGCTTGATACAGGGATCTGAAGCTTTCTTT. This sequence encodes CASSLIQGSEAFF.

The CDR3 DNA reads TGTGCCAGTAGTATCGCCGGGACAGGGGTCTACGAGCAGTACTTC. It codes for CASSIAGTGVYEQYF. The genes are TRBV19 and TRBJ2-7; 10 bases fit TRBD1. The trim removed 3 bases at V and 3 bases at J, leaving 5 bases unmatched. This CDR3 has 15 residues. Germline CDR1 is LNHDA and CDR2 is SQIVND (reference sequence).

The chain recombines TRBV6-1 with TRBJ2-5; perhaps TRBD2 as D (6 bases). Germline lookup yields CDR1 MNHNS and CDR2 SASEGT. The ends were cut back, 1 base at V and 1 base at J, with 10 bases in the middle. CDR3 length: 15 amino acids. CDR3 in amino acids: CASSEGSGSQETQYF. In nucleotides, the CDR3 is TGTGCCAGCAGTGAAGGCAGCGGGTCCCAAGAGACCCAGTACTTC.

CDR3 nucleotides: TGTGCCAGCAGCTTGGGTGGGAAGGGTGAGCAGTTCTTC. It specifies CASSLGGKGEQFF. This chain links TRBV7-9 with TRBJ2-1; D remains unclear. Trimming took off 3 bases at V and 9 bases at J, with 12 bases between the two ends. CDR1 SEHNR and CDR2 FQNEAQ come from the germline V gene (reference sequence). The CDR3 sequence is 13 residues long.

The chain is built from TRBV30 and TRBJ1-5, with 9 nucleotides matching TRBD1. The CDR3 totals 12 residues. Trimming removed 3 bases from V and 7 bases from J; junction bases left unmatched: 1. CDR1 and CDR2 (germline): GTSNPN, SVGIG (reference sequence). The CDR3 DNA sequence: TGTGCCTGGAGCGACAGGGGGCAGCCCCAGCATTTT. Amino acids: CAWSDRGQPQHF.

The chain links TRBV6-1 to TRBJ2-2; TRBD1 agrees at 9 bases. CDR1 is MNHNS and CDR2 is SASEGT in the germline V gene. The J segment lost 5 bases and the V segment lost 4 bases, leaving 5 bases of the junction unmatched. The length of the CDR3 is 15 residues. CDR3 region: CASSGTGGRTGELFF. CDR3 in DNA: TGTGCCAGCAGTGGAACAGGGGGCCGGACCGGGGAGCTGTTTTTT.

This chain joins TRBV25-1 and TRBJ1-4; TRBD1 matches at 7 bases. The CDR3 extends over 18 amino acids. The V and J ends lost 0 bases and 0 bases, in that order; junction bases with no gene match: 7. CDR1 is MGHDK and CDR2 is SYGVNS in the germline V gene. This CDR3 reads CASSEYLTGFATNEKLFF. CDR3 sequence (DNA): TGTGCCAGCAGTGAATACTTGACAGGGTTTGCAACTAATGAAAAACTGTTTTTT.

Only a few counts were recorded for this clone. The chain joins TRBV4-1 to TRBJ2-7; 7 positions agree with TRBD1. The CDR3 sequence is 14 residues long. With 4 bases clipped from V and 2 bases from J, the junction kept 5 bases outside the gene matches. Looked up from germline, CDR1 is MGHRA and CDR2 is YSYEKL. For the CDR3, the DNA is TGCGCCAGCAGCCGACCAGGGGGTACCTACGAGCAGTACTTC. Its protein product is CASSRPGGTYEQYF.

This sequence joins TRBV4-1 and TRBJ2-6; TRBD1 is a possible D gene (8 bases). Trimming shortened V by 3 bases and J by 0 bases, and 18 bases separated the two germline ends. The germline V gene has CDR1 MGHRA and CDR2 YSYEKL. This CDR3 region has 19 residues. Written as DNA, the CDR3 is TGCGCCAGCAGCCAGGCTACAGGGGGGGGGCCCTCTGGGGCCAACGTCCTGACTTTC. The encoded protein is CASSQATGGGPSGANVLTF.

The rearrangement joins TRBV11-2 to TRBJ1-2, with a tentative D call TRBD1 (6 bases). Germline-derived CDR1 and CDR2 are SGHAT and FQNNGV. The length of the CDR3 is 14 residues. V gave up 0 bases and J gave up 10 bases, with 15 bases separating them. This CDR3 is CASSLDPAGTIYTF. CDR3 nucleotide sequence: TGTGCCAGCAGCTTAGATCCCGCCGGGACAATCTACACCTTC.

Details on this clone: The junction and the germline gene differ at one end; a read error may be behind it. The identical CDR3 is also encoded by other nucleotide sequences in the sample. As DNA, the CDR3 is TGTGCCAGCAGCCTAGCGGGAGGCACAGATACGCAGTATTTT. As protein: CASSLAGGTDTQYF. This chain uses TRBV7-9 with TRBJ2-3, with TRBD2 matching over 10 bases. Per germline, CDR1 SEHNR and CDR2 FQNEAQ (reference sequence). The CDR3 extends over 14 amino acids.

The rearrangement joins TRBV12-1 to TRBJ1-5. TRBV12-1 is a pseudogene. The CDR3 runs to 15 residues. CDR3 sequence: CASSFLIGGNQPQHF. The CDR3 DNA sequence: TGTGCCAGCAGCTTTCTGATCGGCGGCAATCAGCCCCAGCATTTT.

The chain couples TRBV6-6 to TRBJ2-7, with 7 bases identical to TRBD2. With V trimmed by 8 bases and J by 6 bases, 13 bases remained unmatched. The CDR3 consists of 14 residues. Germline CDR1 reads MNHNY; CDR2 reads SVGAGI (reference sequence). This chain's CDR3 is CASGRIGGGIEQYF. CDR3 nucleotide sequence: TGTGCCAGCGGTAGGATTGGGGGGGGGATCGAGCAGTACTTC.

This chain connects TRBV11-2 to TRBJ2-7; no clear D. The CDR3 is 15 residues long. V was pared by 1 base and J by 2 bases, with 12 bases between. The V gene's germline CDR1 is SGHAT and CDR2 FQNNGV. DNA of the CDR3: TGTGCCAGCAGCTTAGTCTCTTCCTCAGCCTACGAGCAGTACTTC. It yields the protein CASSLVSSSAYEQYF.

This clone was counted between two and nine times. The genes are TRBV6-5 and TRBJ2-7; D is perhaps TRBD2 (5 bases). Between the trimmed V and J ends, which lost 7 bases and 6 bases, there was a span of 16 bases. CDR3 length equals 13 residues. The V gene's germline CDR1 is MNHEY and CDR2 SVGAGI. CDR3 region: CASNPLSGSEQYF. In DNA, the CDR3 is TGTGCCAGCAATCCCCTATCGGGGAGCGAGCAGTACTTC.

This chain links TRBV7-6 with TRBJ2-3; 9 nucleotides align to TRBD2. Germline V lookup: CDR1 SGHVS, CDR2 FNYEAQ. V shed 3 bases and J 1 base; nucleotides not matched to a gene: 8. The CDR3 loop spans 17 amino acids. CDR3: CASSFVSSGRGTDTQYF. The CDR3 DNA reads TGTGCCAGCAGCTTTGTGAGTAGCGGGAGAGGCACAGATACGCAGTATTTT.